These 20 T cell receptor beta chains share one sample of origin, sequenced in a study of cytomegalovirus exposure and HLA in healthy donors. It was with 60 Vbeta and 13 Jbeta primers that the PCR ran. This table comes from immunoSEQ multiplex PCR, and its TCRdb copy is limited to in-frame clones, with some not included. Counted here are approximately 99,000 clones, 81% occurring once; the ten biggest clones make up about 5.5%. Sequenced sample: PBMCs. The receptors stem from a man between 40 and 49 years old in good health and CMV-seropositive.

The DNA for the CDR3 is TGTGCCATCAGCCGGACAGGGTCTCTTAGCAATCAGCCCCAGCATTTT. Its translation is CAISRTGSLSNQPQHF. This chain connects TRBV10-3 to TRBJ1-5; 8 bases align to TRBD1. Trimming removed 6 bases from V and 0 bases from J; junction bases left unmatched: 7. The germline CDR1 and CDR2 sequences are ENHRY and SYGVKD. The CDR3 sequence is 16 residues long.

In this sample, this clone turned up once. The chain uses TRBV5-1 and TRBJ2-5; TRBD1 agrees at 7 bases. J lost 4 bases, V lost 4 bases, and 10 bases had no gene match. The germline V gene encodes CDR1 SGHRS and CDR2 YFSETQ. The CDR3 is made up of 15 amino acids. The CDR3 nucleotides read TGCGCCAGCAGCCCCCTGACAGGGTCGGGAGAGACCCAGTACTTC. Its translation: CASSPLTGSGETQYF. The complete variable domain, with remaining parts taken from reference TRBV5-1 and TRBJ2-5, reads KAGVTQTPRYLIKTRGQQVTLSCSPISGHRSVSWYQQTPGQGLQFLFEYFSETQRNKGNFPGRFSGRQFSNSRSEMNVSTLELGDSALYLCASSPLTGSGETQYFGPGTRLLVL.

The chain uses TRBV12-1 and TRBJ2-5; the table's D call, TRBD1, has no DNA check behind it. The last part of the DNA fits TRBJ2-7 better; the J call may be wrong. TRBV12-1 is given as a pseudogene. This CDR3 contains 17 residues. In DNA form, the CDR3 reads TGTGCCAGCAGCCCCTACGACCGACAGCCCGGTCCCTACGAGCAGTACTTC. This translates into CASSPYDRQPGPYEQYF.

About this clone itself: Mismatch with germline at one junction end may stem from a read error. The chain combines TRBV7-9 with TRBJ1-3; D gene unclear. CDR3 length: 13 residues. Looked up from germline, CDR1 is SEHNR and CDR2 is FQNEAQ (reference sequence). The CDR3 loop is CSSRDLSGNTIYF. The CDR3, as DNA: TGTTCCAGTCGGGATCTCTCTGGAAACACCATATATTTT.

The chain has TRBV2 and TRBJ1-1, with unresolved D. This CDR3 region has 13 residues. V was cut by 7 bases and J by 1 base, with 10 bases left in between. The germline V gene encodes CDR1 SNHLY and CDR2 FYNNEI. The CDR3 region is CASNLERNTEAFF. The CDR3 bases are TGTGCCAGCAACCTAGAGAGGAACACTGAAGCTTTCTTT.

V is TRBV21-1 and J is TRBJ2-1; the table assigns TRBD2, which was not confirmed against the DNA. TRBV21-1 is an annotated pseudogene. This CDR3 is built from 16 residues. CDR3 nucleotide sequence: TGTGCCAGCAGCACCCTAGCGGGGGCCTCCTACAATGAGCAGTTCTTC. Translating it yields CASSTLAGASYNEQFF.

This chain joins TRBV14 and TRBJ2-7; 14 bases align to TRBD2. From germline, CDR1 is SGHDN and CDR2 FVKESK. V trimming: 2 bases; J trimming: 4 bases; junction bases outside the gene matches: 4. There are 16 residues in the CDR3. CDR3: CASSQSGLAGGYEQYF. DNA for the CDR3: TGTGCCAGCAGCCAATCCGGACTAGCGGGAGGTTACGAGCAGTACTTC.

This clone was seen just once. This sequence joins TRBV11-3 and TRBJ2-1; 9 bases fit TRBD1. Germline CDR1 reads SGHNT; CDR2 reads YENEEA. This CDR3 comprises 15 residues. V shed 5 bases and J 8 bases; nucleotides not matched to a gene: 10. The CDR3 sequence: CASSPGQGLVDEQFF. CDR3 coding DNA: TGTGCCAGCAGCCCGGGACAGGGCTTGGTCGATGAGCAGTTCTTC. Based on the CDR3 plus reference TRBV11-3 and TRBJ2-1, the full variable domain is EAGVVQSPRYKIIEKKQPVAFWCNPISGHNTLYWYLQNLGQGPELLIRYENEEAVDDSQLPKDRFSAERLKGVDSTLKIQPAELGDSAVYLCASSPGQGLVDEQFFGPGTRLTVL.

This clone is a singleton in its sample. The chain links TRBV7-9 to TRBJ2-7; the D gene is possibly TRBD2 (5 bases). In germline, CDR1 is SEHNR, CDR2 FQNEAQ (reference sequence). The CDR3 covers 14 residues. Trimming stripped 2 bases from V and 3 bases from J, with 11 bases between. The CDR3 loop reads CASSLSGNGYEQYF. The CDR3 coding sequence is TGTGCCAGCAGCTTATCGGGAAACGGCTACGAGCAGTACTTC. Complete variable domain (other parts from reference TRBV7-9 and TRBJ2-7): DTGVSQNPRHKITKRGQNVTFRCDPISEHNRLYWYRQTLGQGPEFLTYFQNEAQLEKSRLLSDRFSAERPKGSFSTLEIQRTEQGDSAMYLCASSLSGNGYEQYFGPGTRLTVT.

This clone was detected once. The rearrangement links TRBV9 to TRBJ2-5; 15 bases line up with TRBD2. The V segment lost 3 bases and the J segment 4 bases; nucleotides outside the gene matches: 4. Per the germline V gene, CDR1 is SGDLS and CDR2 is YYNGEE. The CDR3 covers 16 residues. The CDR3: CASSAWTSGGGETQYF. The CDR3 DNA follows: TGTGCCAGCAGCGCCTGGACTAGCGGGGGGGGAGAGACCCAGTACTTC.

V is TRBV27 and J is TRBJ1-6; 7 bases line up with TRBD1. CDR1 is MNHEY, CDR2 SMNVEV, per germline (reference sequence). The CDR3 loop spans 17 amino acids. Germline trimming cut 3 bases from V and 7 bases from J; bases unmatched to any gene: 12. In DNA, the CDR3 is TGTGCCAGCAGTTTCAGAGCCCCGGGACAGATGAATTCACCCCTCCACTTT. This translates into CASSFRAPGQMNSPLHF.

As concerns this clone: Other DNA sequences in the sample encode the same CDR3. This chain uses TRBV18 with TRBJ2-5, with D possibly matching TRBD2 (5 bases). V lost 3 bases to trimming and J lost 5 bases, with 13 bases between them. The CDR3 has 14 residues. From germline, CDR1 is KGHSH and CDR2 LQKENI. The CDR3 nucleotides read TGTGCCAGCTCACCGCGGAGCGGCGGGGAGACCCAGTACTTC. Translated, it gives CASSPRSGGETQYF.

The CDR3 region is CASSSGTGRNEQFF. In nucleotides, the CDR3 is TGTGCCAGCAGTTCCGGGACAGGGCGCAATGAGCAGTTCTTC. This chain links TRBV7-9 with TRBJ2-1; 9 bases line up with TRBD1. With 6 bases clipped from V and 6 bases from J, the junction kept 6 bases outside the gene matches. The CDR3 totals 14 residues. Germline lookup yields CDR1 SEHNR and CDR2 FQNEAQ (reference sequence).

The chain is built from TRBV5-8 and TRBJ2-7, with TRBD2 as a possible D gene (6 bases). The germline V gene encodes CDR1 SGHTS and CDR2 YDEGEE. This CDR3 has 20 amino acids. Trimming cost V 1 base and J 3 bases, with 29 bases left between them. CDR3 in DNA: TGTGCCAGCAGCTTGCAGACGGGGATCCTTAGGGAGCGGGTAAACTACGAGCAGTACTTC. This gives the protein CASSLQTGILRERVNYEQYF.

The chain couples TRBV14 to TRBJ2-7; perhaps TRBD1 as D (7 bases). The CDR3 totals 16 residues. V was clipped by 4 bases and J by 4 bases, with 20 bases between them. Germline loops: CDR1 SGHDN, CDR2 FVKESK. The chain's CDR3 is CASSLHRGGLSYEQYF. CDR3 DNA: TGTGCCAGCAGCCTGCACAGGGGAGGTTTGTCTTACGAGCAGTACTTC.

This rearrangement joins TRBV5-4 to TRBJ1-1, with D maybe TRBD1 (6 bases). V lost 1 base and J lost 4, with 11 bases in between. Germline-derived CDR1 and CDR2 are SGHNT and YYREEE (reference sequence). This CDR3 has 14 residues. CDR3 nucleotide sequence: TGTGCCAGCAGCTTGTTGGCGGGGGCCACTGAAGCTTTCTTT. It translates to CASSLLAGATEAFF.

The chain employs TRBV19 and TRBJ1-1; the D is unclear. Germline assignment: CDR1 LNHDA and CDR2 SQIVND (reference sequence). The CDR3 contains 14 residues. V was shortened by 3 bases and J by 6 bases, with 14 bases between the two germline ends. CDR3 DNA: TGTGCCAGTAGTATCGTGCCTCGGGAGGCTGAAGCTTTCTTT. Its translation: CASSIVPREAEAFF.

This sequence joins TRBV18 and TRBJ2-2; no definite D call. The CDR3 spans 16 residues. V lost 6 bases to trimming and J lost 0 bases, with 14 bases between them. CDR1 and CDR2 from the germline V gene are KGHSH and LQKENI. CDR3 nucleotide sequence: TGTGCCAGCTCTCTCCATGAGATCGCGAACACCGGGGAGCTGTTTTTT. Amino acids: CASSLHEIANTGELFF. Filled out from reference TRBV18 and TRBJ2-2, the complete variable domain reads NAGVMQNPRHLVRRRGQEARLRCSPMKGHSHVYWYRQLPEEGLKFMVYLQKENIIDESGMPKERFSAEFPKEGPSILRIQQVVRGDSAAYFCASSLHEIANTGELFFGEGSRLTVL.

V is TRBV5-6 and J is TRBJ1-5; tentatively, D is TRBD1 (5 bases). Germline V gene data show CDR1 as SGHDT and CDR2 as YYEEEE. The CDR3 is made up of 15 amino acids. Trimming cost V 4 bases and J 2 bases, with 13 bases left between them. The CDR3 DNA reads TGTGCCAGCAGCCGTAGGGGTGGGGGCAATCAGCCCCAGCATTTT. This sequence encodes CASSRRGGGNQPQHF.

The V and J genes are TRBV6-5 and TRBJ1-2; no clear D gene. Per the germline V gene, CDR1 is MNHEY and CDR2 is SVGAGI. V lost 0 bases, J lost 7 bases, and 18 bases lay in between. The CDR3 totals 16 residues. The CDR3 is CASSYSGFILGGGYTF. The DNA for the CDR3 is TGTGCCAGCAGTTACTCGGGATTTATACTAGGCGGTGGCTACACCTTC.